This TCR beta chain was sequenced during a study of regulatory T cells in long-lasting Graves disease. This clonotype showed up many times. Its cognate antigen is unknown. For TCR beta, libraries came from iRepertoire HTBI primers and Arm-PCR of CDR3 regions. TCRdb called the multiplex PCR reads again in MiXCR, with one record for every CDR3 protein. The sample contains about 340,000 distinct CDR3 sequences, roughly a fifth of which appear only once. Study-wide results and limits: Thyroid tissue was not sampled; only peripheral blood was.

Regarding time point: persistent/refractory GD, antithyroid drugs over 5 years with positive TRAb. Making the TCR library involved RNA that had been extracted from PBMCs. The CDR3 covers 14 residues. Trimming removed 3 bases from V and 3 bases from J, with 9 bases in between. The germline gives CDR1 MDHEN, CDR2 SYDVKM. This rearrangement joins TRBV28 to TRBJ1-5; D remains ambiguous. The sample was peripheral blood mononuclear cells (PBMCs), taken when the disease was refractory, from a patient treated with antithyroid drugs. This TCR derives from a female donor with Graves disease. In DNA form, the CDR3 reads TGTGCCAGCAGTTTCTCGGGCACCAATCAGCCCCAGCATTTT. It yields the protein CASSFSGTNQPQHF. Full variable domain (outside the CDR3, taken from reference TRBV28 and TRBJ1-5): DVKVTQSSRYLVKRTGEKVFLECVQDMDHENMFWYRQDPGLGLRLIYFSYDVKMKEKGDIPEGYSVSREKKERFSLILESASTNQTSMYLCASSFSGTNQPQHFGDGTRLSIL.